Listed below are T cell receptor beta chains from one sample, sequenced in a study of graft-versus-host responses after intestinal transplantation. The protocol was immunoSEQ multiplex PCR, while the TCRdb copy is restricted to in-frame clones and leaves out a portion. The sample lists fewer than 85,000 clones, roughly 90% occurring once. No antigen has been identified for these receptors. The specimen was unstimulated CD8+ T cells sorted from spleen or lymph node cells, collected before intestinal transplant. The receptors were gathered from a human donor who received an intestinal transplant. The CDR3 runs from the conserved cysteine through the conserved F or W. The D gene is left open where the match is weak. Only part of the rows carry a size: once, few, many, or a class if the clone is expanded.

V,D,length,J,size,DNA,CDR3
TRBV18,.,15,TRBJ2-7,.,TGTGCCAGCTCACCACCCGCCGGGAATTTCCACGAGCAGTACTTC,CASSPPAGNFHEQYF
TRBV5-1,TRBD1,13,TRBJ1-1,once,TGCGCCAGCGCAGGTACAGGGGGCTCTGAAGCTTTCTTT,CASAGTGGSEAFF
TRBV4-1,.,11,TRBJ2-4,.,TGCGCCAGCAGCCAAGCAGGCATTCAGTACTTC,CASSQAGIQYF
TRBV30,TRBD2,15,TRBJ2-3,.,TGTGCCTCGGCCGGGGGGATGGCTTGGACAGATACGCAGTATTTT,CASAGGMAWTDTQYF
TRBV27,.,13,TRBJ2-4,.,TGTGCCAGCAGTTTAGGCCGGTCTGCGGTTCAGTACTTC,CASSLGRSAVQYF
TRBV2,TRBD2,18,TRBJ2-2,.,TGTGCCAGCAGTGAACTGGCGGGGGGAGACCGTGGCACCGGGGAGCTGTTTTTT,CASSELAGGDRGTGELFF
TRBV4-1,TRBD1,15,TRBJ2-7,.,TGCGCCAGCAGCCAAGCTGGGACAGCTTCCTACGAGCAGTACTTC,CASSQAGTASYEQYF
TRBV6-1,TRBD2,16,TRBJ2-3,.,TGTGCCAGCAGTGGTGTAGCGGGGGGTAGCACAGATACGCAGTATTTT,CASSGVAGGSTDTQYF
TRBV27,.,11,TRBJ2-1,.,TGTGCCAGCAGGCCGGGGAATGAGCAGTTCTTC,CASRPGNEQFF
TRBV2,.,13,TRBJ2-1,.,TGTGCCAGCAGTGACTACTCATACAATGAGCAGTTCTTC,CASSDYSYNEQFF
TRBV27,.,16,TRBJ2-7,.,TGTGCCAGCAGTTTAGTTGGTCCGCCGGAGTCCTACGAGCAGTACTTC,CASSLVGPPESYEQYF
TRBV7-2,.,17,TRBJ2-2,.,TGTGCCAGCAGCTTCCTTGGGGGCCGGAGAAACACCGGGGAGCTGTTTTTT,CASSFLGGRRNTGELFF
TRBV5-1,.,16,TRBJ2-5,.,TGCGCCAGCAGCTTGGCCCCGGTCACCGGCCAAGAGACCCAGTACTTC,CASSLAPVTGQETQYF
TRBV7-9,.,15,TRBJ2-7,.,TGTGCCAGCAGCTCGAGCCCGGAGAACTCCTACGAGCAGTACTTC,CASSSSPENSYEQYF
TRBV2,.,15,TRBJ1-3,.,TGTGCCAGCAGTCCTACAGGGTTTTCTGGAAACACCATATATTTT,CASSPTGFSGNTIYF
TRBV2,.,13,TRBJ2-7,.,TGTGCCAGGGGCGGGACAGCCACCTACGAGCAGTACTTC,CARGGTATYEQYF
TRBV29-1,.,17,TRBJ2-3,.,TGCAGCGTTGCGGGTCGGATTCGACTACCATCCACAGATACGCAGTATTTT,CSVAGRIRLPSTDTQYF
TRBV19,.,15,TRBJ1-2,.,TGTGCCAGTAGTATATTTGGGGCAGCGAACTATGGCTACACCTTC,CASSIFGAANYGYTF
TRBV27,.,13,TRBJ1-2,.,TGTGCCAGCAGTTTCGGTCAGGGCTATGGCTACACCTTC,CASSFGQGYGYTF
TRBV4-1,.,15,TRBJ1-2,few,TGCGCCAGCAGCCTTCGACAGCTAGGACACTATGGCTACACCTTC,CASSLRQLGHYGYTF
TRBV7-8,TRBD1,13,TRBJ1-1,.,TGTGCCAGCAGCTTGGAGGGGGCGGGAAAAGCTTTCTTT,CASSLEGAGKAFF
TRBV5-1,TRBD1,16,TRBJ2-3,.,TGCGCCAGCAGCCCCGGACAGGCCTATGGCACAGATACGCAGTATTTT,CASSPGQAYGTDTQYF
TRBV9,TRBD2,16,TRBJ2-5,.,TGTGCCAGCAGCGCCCGCAGAGGACTAGCGGAAGAGACCCAGTACTTC,CASSARRGLAEETQYF
TRBV21-1,.,16,TRBJ1-5,.,TGTGCCAGTCCTCCGACAGGGGAGAAAGGCAATCAGCCCCAGCATTTT,CASPPTGEKGNQPQHF
TRBV6-1,.,12,TRBJ2-5,.,TGTGCCAGCAGTGGGACAGCAGAGACCCAGTACTTC,CASSGTAETQYF
TRBV27,TRBD2,16,TRBJ2-3,.,TGTGCCAGCAGCGCCGGGACTAGCGGGAGAACAGATACGCAGTATTTT,CASSAGTSGRTDTQYF
TRBV4-1,.,13,TRBJ1-5,.,TGCGCCAGCAGCCAAGGATTGGGCCAGCCCCAGCATTTT,CASSQGLGQPQHF
TRBV5-1,TRBD1,13,TRBJ1-2,.,TGCGCCAGCAGCTGGACAGGGGGCGATGGCTACACCTTC,CASSWTGGDGYTF
TRBV27,.,17,TRBJ1-2,.,TGTGCCAGCAGTTTATCAGTTGGCCAAGGGGACTTCTATGGCTACACCTTC,CASSLSVGQGDFYGYTF
TRBV15,TRBD2,16,TRBJ2-3,once,TGTGCCACCAGCAGAGTGGGACTAGCGGGATCAGATACGCAGTATTTT,CATSRVGLAGSDTQYF
TRBV9,TRBD1,13,TRBJ1-4,.,TGTGCCAGCAACAGGGGGCTAGGTGAAAAACTGTTTTTT,CASNRGLGEKLFF
TRBV9,TRBD2,15,TRBJ2-5,.,TGTGCCAGCAGCGTATCCGGGGGGAGCAAAGAGACCCAGTACTTC,CASSVSGGSKETQYF
TRBV14,.,10,TRBJ1-2,.,TGTGCCAGCAGCCAACGAGGGGGTAGCTTC,CASSQRGGSF